Below are 23 T cell receptor beta chains sequenced from a single sample in a study of blood T cell repertoires in COVID-19. Here immunoSEQ multiplex PCR was the method, and the copy in TCRdb shows in-frame clones only, minus some. The sample holds around 250,000 clones, around 86% seen once. Sequenced input: PBMCs or T cells enriched from blood (not recorded which). Receptor source: a woman aged 45-65 years who had recovered from COVID-19.

The V and J genes are TRBV7-9 and TRBJ1-1; unclear D gene. Germline-derived CDR1 and CDR2 are SEHNR and FQNEAQ (reference sequence). The CDR3 length is 14 residues. V was trimmed by 5 bases and J by 3 bases, leaving 13 bases between them. The CDR3 region has the DNA TGTGCCAGCAGCCCAACAATGGCGGACACTGAAGCTTTCTTT. Translation: CASSPTMADTEAFF.

This chain joins TRBV6-5 and TRBJ2-5, with TRBD1 identical over 9 bases. The germline gives CDR1 MNHEY, CDR2 SVGAGI. The CDR3 runs 14 residues. Losses at the gene ends were 5 bases for V and 2 bases for J; bases not matched to a gene: 3. The CDR3 DNA is TGTGCCAGCAGTCGGGACAGGGCGCAAGAGACCCAGTACTTC. Translation: CASSRDRAQETQYF.

The rearrangement links TRBV29-1 to TRBJ1-2, with a possible D match to TRBD1 (5 bases). V lost 3 bases and J 5 bases, leaving 10 bases between the germline ends. This CDR3 has 12 amino acids. Germline CDR1 and CDR2: SQVTM and ANQGSEA. This CDR3 reads CSVEGGEYGYTF. The CDR3 nucleotides read TGCAGCGTTGAGGGGGGGGAGTATGGCTACACCTTC. Filled out from reference TRBV29-1 and TRBJ1-2, the complete variable domain reads SAVISQKPSRDICQRGTSLTIQCQVDSQVTMMFWYRQQPGQSLTLIATANQGSEATYESGFVIDKFPISRPNLTFSTLTVSNMSPEDSSIYLCSVEGGEYGYTFGSGTRLTVV.

The rearrangement uses TRBV30 and TRBJ1-1; 7 bases line up with TRBD1. This CDR3 contains 11 residues. Germline-derived CDR1 and CDR2 are GTSNPN and SVGIG (reference sequence). V was clipped by 4 bases and J by 11 bases; unmatched bases: 7. CDR3 nucleotide sequence: TGTGCCTGGATTCGGACAGGTCGGGCTTTCTTT. Translated: CAWIRTGRAFF.

The genes are TRBV5-4 and TRBJ1-1; 9 bases line up with TRBD1. Germline V gene sequence: CDR1 SGHNT, CDR2 YYREEE (reference sequence). This CDR3 spans 14 amino acids. Trimming at V came to 4 bases and at J to 3 bases, leaving 4 bases not matched to a gene. CDR3 DNA: TGTGCCAGCAGCCCCCGGGACAGGGACACTGAAGCTTTCTTT. This translates into CASSPRDRDTEAFF.

This chain links TRBV5-1 with TRBJ1-1; 7 nucleotides agree with TRBD1. Germline V gives CDR1 SGHRS, CDR2 YFSETQ. Germline trimming cut 1 base from V and 4 bases from J; bases unmatched to any gene: 7. The CDR3 sequence is 15 residues long. CDR3 in amino acids: CASSLIQGVGTEAFF. DNA for the CDR3: TGCGCCAGCAGCTTGATTCAGGGGGTAGGCACTGAAGCTTTCTTT.

This clone is a singleton in its sample. This CDR3 reads CASRVIRGLAGSYNEQFF. The CDR3 nucleotides are TGTGCCAGCAGGGTAATTAGAGGACTAGCGGGCTCCTACAATGAGCAGTTCTTC. The chain carries TRBV2 and TRBJ2-1; 11 bases match TRBD2. The CDR3 is 18 amino acids. With V trimmed by 6 bases and J by 0 bases, 10 bases remained unmatched. Germline V gene sequence: CDR1 SNHLY, CDR2 FYNNEI.

J is TRBJ1-4 and V is TRBV3-1 (or the pseudogene TRBV3-2), with no clear D. The germline gives CDR1 LGHDT, CDR2 YNNKEL (reference sequence). There are 16 residues in the CDR3. V was cut by 2 bases and J by 4 bases, with 14 bases left in between. The CDR3 is CASSQSLSSLNEKLFF. The CDR3 DNA is TGTGCCAGCAGCCAATCTCTGAGTTCGCTTAATGAAAAACTGTTTTTT.

The rearrangement uses TRBV3-1 (or the pseudogene TRBV3-2) and TRBJ2-2; 12 bases map to TRBD2. V dropped 3 bases and J dropped 6; count of bases not matched to a gene: 5. The CDR3 is 16 residues long. Germline values: CDR1 LGHDT, CDR2 YNNKEL (reference sequence). DNA of the CDR3: TGTGCCAGCAGCCATGGACTAGCGGGGAGGGCCGGGGAGCTGTTTTTT. It encodes CASSHGLAGRAGELFF.

The chain couples TRBV10-1 to TRBJ2-7; the match to TRBD2 covers 13 bases. This CDR3 region has 14 residues. CDR1 is WNHNN and CDR2 is SYGVQD in the germline V gene (reference sequence). V lost 7 bases to trimming and J lost 7 bases; unmatched junction nucleotides: 7. The CDR3 DNA sequence: TGCGCCAGCACCGCCGGACTAGCGGGAGATGAGCAGTACTTC. It codes for CASTAGLAGDEQYF.

V usage is TRBV28 and J usage is TRBJ2-1; D call uncertain. The germline gives CDR1 MDHEN, CDR2 SYDVKM. The CDR3 runs to 15 residues. Deletions cut 2 bases from V and 9 bases from J, with 17 bases between. CDR3 region: CASSLAPTPLGEQFF. In nucleotides, the CDR3 is TGTGCCAGCAGTTTAGCCCCCACGCCCCTCGGTGAGCAGTTCTTC.

This clone was counted once. The chain carries TRBV27 and TRBJ1-1; 10 nucleotides line up with TRBD1. CDR3 length: 15 amino acids. The germline CDR1 and CDR2 sequences are MNHEY and SMNVEV (reference sequence). With 3 bases clipped from V and 6 bases from J, the junction kept 7 bases outside the gene matches. The CDR3 loop reads CASSFLGQGSSEAFF. The CDR3 nucleotides are TGTGCCAGCAGTTTCTTGGGACAGGGGTCTTCTGAAGCTTTCTTT.

The chain couples TRBV4-1 to TRBJ2-1; possible D gene TRBD2, 6 bases. Trimming removed 1 base at V and 2 bases at J, with 12 bases between. Germline-derived CDR1 and CDR2 are MGHRA and YSYEKL. The CDR3 runs 16 residues. CDR3 nucleotide sequence: TGCGCCAGCAGCCAAGGGGTCTTAGCGGCCTACAATGAGCAGTTCTTC. It yields the protein CASSQGVLAAYNEQFF.

The V gene is TRBV3-1 (or the pseudogene TRBV3-2), the J gene TRBJ2-3; 7 positions agree with TRBD1. CDR1 is LGHDT and CDR2 is YNNKEL in the germline V gene (reference sequence). V lost 5 bases and J lost 3; bases outside the gene matches: 8. This CDR3 is 15 amino acids long. Written as DNA, the CDR3 is TGTGCCAGCAGCATTAGGGGGCGCCCGACAGATACGCAGTATTTT. Its translation: CASSIRGRPTDTQYF.

CDR3 nucleotides: TGTGCCACCAGTGAGCTAGAGCGGGGAGAAAACACCGGGGAGCTGTTTTTT. Its protein product is CATSELERGENTGELFF. This chain uses TRBV15 with TRBJ2-2; 7 nucleotides match TRBD2. This CDR3 contains 17 residues. Per germline, CDR1 LNHNV and CDR2 YYDKDF (reference sequence). With 6 bases clipped from V and 2 bases from J, the junction kept 12 bases outside the gene matches.

The J gene is TRBJ2-7, the V gene TRBV4-2; weak D call: TRBD2 (5 bases). From germline, CDR1 is LGHNA and CDR2 YNFKEQ. This CDR3 has 14 amino acids. Trimming cost V 4 bases and J 2 bases, with 12 bases left between them. CDR3 coding DNA: TGTGCCAGCAGCCCCCGGGCGGGTACCTACGAGCAGTACTTC. This translates into CASSPRAGTYEQYF.

The genes are TRBV11-3 and TRBJ1-6; 7 bases are a match to TRBD1. Germline trimming cut 5 bases from V and 8 bases from J; bases unmatched to any gene: 15. This CDR3 is 17 amino acids long. The V gene's germline CDR1 is SGHNT and CDR2 YENEEA. For the CDR3, the DNA is TGTGCCAGCAGCAACCCACAGACAGGGCCTTTCGATTCACCCCTCCACTTT. Translated: CASSNPQTGPFDSPLHF.

V is TRBV7-2 and J is TRBJ2-5; 13 bases agree with TRBD2. Germline V gene data show CDR1 as SGHTA and CDR2 as FQGNSA. This CDR3 has 15 residues. The V segment lost 5 bases and the J segment 5 bases; nucleotides outside the gene matches: 5. CDR3 region: CASSLGLAGVETQYF. The DNA for the CDR3 is TGTGCCAGCAGCCTCGGACTAGCGGGGGTGGAGACCCAGTACTTC.

The chain has TRBV15 and TRBJ1-3; tentative D call: TRBD1 (5 bases). This CDR3 is built from 15 residues. The V gene lost 8 bases and the J gene lost 3 bases, with 17 bases spanning the gap. CDR1 is LNHNV and CDR2 is YYDKDF in the germline V gene (reference sequence). CDR3 bases: TGTGCCACCTCGATGAGGGACTGGGATGGAAACACCATATATTTT. Amino acid sequence: CATSMRDWDGNTIYF.

This clone was observed a handful of times. V usage is TRBV9 and J usage is TRBJ2-6, with 7 bases aligning to TRBD1. V gave up 4 bases and J gave up 1 base; unmatched junction bases: 17. The germline gives CDR1 SGDLS, CDR2 YYNGEE. CDR3 size: 20 residues. The CDR3 nucleotides are TGTGCCAGCAGCCCGCATCGGACAGGAGGTTTTTTATCTGGGGCCAACGTCCTGACTTTC. It specifies CASSPHRTGGFLSGANVLTF.

The rearrangement links TRBV7-9 to TRBJ2-4; D remains ambiguous. Trimming removed 5 bases from V and 5 bases from J, with 7 bases in between. The CDR3 has 12 amino acids. Germline V lookup: CDR1 SEHNR, CDR2 FQNEAQ (reference sequence). CDR3 sequence: CASSVGQNIQYF. Written as DNA, the CDR3 is TGTGCCAGCAGCGTTGGCCAAAACATTCAGTACTTC. Together with reference TRBV7-9 and TRBJ2-4, the CDR3 gives the full variable domain: DTGVSQNPRHKITKRGQNVTFRCDPISEHNRLYWYRQTLGQGPEFLTYFQNEAQLEKSRLLSDRFSAERPKGSFSTLEIQRTEQGDSAMYLCASSVGQNIQYFGAGTRLSVL.

This chain connects TRBV11-2 to TRBJ1-1, with 9 bases identical to TRBD1. After removal of 5 bases from V and 5 bases from J, the junction contained 9 bases not matched to a gene. This CDR3 spans 15 amino acids. The V gene's germline CDR1 is SGHAT and CDR2 FQNNGV. Written as DNA, the CDR3 is TGTGCCAGCAGCACCCACAGGGGGCGAAAGACTGAAGCTTTCTTT. Protein: CASSTHRGRKTEAFF.

The chain recombines TRBV5-1 with TRBJ2-7, with TRBD2 as a possible D gene (6 bases). V was clipped by 4 bases and J by 3 bases, with 14 bases between them. Germline V CDR1 and CDR2: SGHRS, YFSETQ. This CDR3 has 14 residues. In nucleotides, the CDR3 is TGCGCCAGCAGCGGCCGGGAGAGTCACTACGAGCAGTACTTC. It translates to CASSGRESHYEQYF.